A selection of T cell receptor beta chains follows, all from one sample in a study of post-analysis software for immune sequencing data. MiXCR, run by TCRdb on the PCR reads, gives a single entry per CDR3 protein. This table holds 700,000 to 800,000 distinct CDR3 sequences, roughly 30% found once. The material sequenced was blood. These receptors came from a girl aged 10-17 years with multiple sclerosis. Both conserved end residues are part of each CDR3. A D gene is named only where the DNA matches it firmly. The size field is filled for only some rows; it gives once, few, many or a size class.

TRBJ2-7 | - | TRBV20-1 | - | CSASLPTGLGYEQYF | TGCAGTGCTAGCTTACCAACGGGACTCGGCTACGAGCAGTACTTC
TRBJ1-2 | - | TRBV27 | TRBD1 | CASSFRGQGGGYTF | TGTGCCAGCAGTTTTCGGGGACAGGGTGGTGGCTACACCTTC
TRBJ2-7 | few | TRBV18 | TRBD1 | CASSPAGTGAGEQYF | TGTGCCAGCTCCCCGGCTGGGACAGGGGCTGGGGAGCAGTACTTC
TRBJ2-5 | few | TRBV6-2/TRBV6-3 | - | CASRSDRPGTQYF | TGTGCCAGCAGGTCTGACAGACCCGGGACCCAGTACTTC
TRBJ2-5 | - | TRBV24-1 | - | CATREPGLETQYF | TGTGCCACCAGGGAACCAGGGTTGGAGACCCAGTACTTC
TRBJ1-1 | - | TRBV12-3/TRBV12-4 | - | CASSSGGTNTEAFF | TGTGCCAGCAGTTCGGGGGGGACGAACACTGAAGCTTTCTTT
TRBJ2-4 | - | TRBV20-1 | - | CSARETGGTLAKNIQYF | TGCAGTGCTAGGGAAACAGGAGGGACACTAGCCAAAAACATTCAGTACTTC
TRBJ2-5 | - | TRBV20-1 | - | CSARIDQYQETQYF | TGCAGTGCTAGAATAGACCAGTACCAAGAGACCCAGTACTTC
TRBJ2-7 | - | TRBV7-8 | TRBD2 | CASSSNRGGNYEQYF | TGTGCCAGCAGCTCCAATCGGGGGGGGAACTACGAGCAGTACTTC
TRBJ2-5 | few | TRBV6-5 | TRBD2 | CASSSRGLAGDFQETQYF | TGTGCCAGCAGTTCCCGGGGACTAGCGGGGGACTTCCAGGAGACCCAGTACTTC
TRBJ2-7 | - | TRBV7-2 | - | CASSLLTMGNEQYF | TGTGCCAGCAGCTTATTAACAATGGGCAACGAGCAGTACTTC
TRBJ2-1 | - | TRBV11-2 | TRBD2 | CASSAGLASYNEQFF | TGTGCCAGCAGCGCGGGACTAGCGTCCTACAATGAGCAGTTCTTC
TRBJ2-4 | - | TRBV4-2 | - | CASSQEGPSKNIQYF | TGTGCCAGCAGCCAAGAGGGTCCATCCAAAAACATTCAGTACTTC
TRBJ1-4 | - | TRBV5-1 | TRBD1 | CASSLVGTANEKLFF | TGCGCCAGCAGCTTAGTCGGGACAGCTAATGAAAAACTGTTTTTT
TRBJ2-5 | - | TRBV3-1 | - | CASSQYRTETQYF | TGTGCCAGCAGCCAATATCGGACGGAGACCCAGTACTTC
TRBJ2-5 | few | TRBV20-1 | TRBD2 | CSATSDQETQYF | TGCAGTGCCACTAGCGACCAAGAGACCCAGTACTTC
TRBJ1-2 | - | TRBV28 | - | CASSPHVTGKNYGYTF | TGTGCCAGCAGTCCGCACGTCACAGGCAAAAACTATGGCTACACCTTC
TRBJ2-7 | - | TRBV18 | - | CASSPLLSAYEQYF | TGTGCCAGCTCACCACTCCTTAGTGCCTACGAGCAGTACTTC
TRBJ2-1 | few | TRBV10-3 | TRBD2 | CAISESASGGTEQFF | TGTGCCATCAGTGAGTCGGCTAGCGGGGGGACTGAGCAGTTCTTC
TRBJ2-7 | few | TRBV7-8 | TRBD2 | CASSLDFGQGLSYEQYF | TGTGCCAGCAGCTTAGATTTCGGGCAGGGACTATCCTACGAGCAGTACTTC
TRBJ2-7 | few | TRBV14 | TRBD2 | CASSQDGLAGNVEQYF | TGTGCCAGCAGCCAAGATGGACTAGCGGGAAACGTCGAGCAGTACTTC
TRBJ2-7 | medium-sized | TRBV3-1 | - | CASSRGTVVYEQYF | TGTGCCAGCAGCCGCGGGACAGTGGTATACGAGCAGTACTTC
TRBJ2-3 | few | TRBV20-1 | - | CSAKQRGTDTQYF | TGCAGTGCTAAGCAGCGGGGCACAGATACGCAGTATTTT
TRBJ2-7 | few | TRBV5-1 | TRBD1 | CASSSPRTGTTYEQYF | TGCGCCAGCAGCTCCCCAAGGACAGGTACAACCTACGAGCAGTACTTC
TRBJ2-1 | - | TRBV14 | - | CASSQSGEQFF | TGTGCCAGCAGCCAGTCGGGTGAGCAGTTCTTC
TRBJ2-1 | few | TRBV3-1 | TRBD2 | CASSQPLAGGYNEQFF | TGTGCCAGCAGCCAACCATTAGCGGGGGGATACAATGAGCAGTTCTTC
TRBJ1-2 | many | TRBV4-3 | - | CASSRSDGSGYTF | TGCGCCAGCAGCCGGTCGGACGGGAGTGGCTACACCTTC
TRBJ2-3 | - | TRBV4-2 | - | CASSQEQDLASAYTQYF | TGTGCCAGCAGCCAAGAACAGGACCTAGCTAGCGCCTATACGCAGTATTTT
TRBJ2-5 | - | TRBV5-1 | TRBD1 | CASSPIHQGTVRGETQYF | TGCGCCAGCAGCCCAATACACCAGGGGACAGTCAGAGGAGAGACCCAGTACTTC
TRBJ2-7 | few | TRBV7-9 | TRBD1 | CASSPKQGVAGYEQYF | TGTGCCAGCAGTCCAAAACAGGGGGTAGCAGGCTACGAGCAGTACTTC
TRBJ2-5 | - | TRBV5-6 | TRBD2 | CASSPTSRGAFIQETQYF | TGTGCCAGCAGCCCCACGTCGCGGGGGGCCTTTATCCAAGAGACCCAGTACTTC
TRBJ2-5 | - | TRBV18 | TRBD1 | CASSPAGTAETQYF | TGTGCCAGCTCACCGGCCGGGACAGCGGAGACCCAGTACTTC
TRBJ1-4 | few | TRBV10-3 | TRBD1 | CATRTGFNEKLFF | TGTGCCACTAGGACAGGCTTTAATGAAAAACTGTTTTTT
TRBJ2-7 | few | TRBV5-6 | - | CASSIGYEQYF | TGTGCCAGCAGCATCGGATACGAGCAGTACTTC
TRBJ2-5 | - | TRBV20-1 | TRBD2 | CSARTSGQETQYF | TGCAGTGCAAGGACTAGCGGGCAAGAGACCCAGTACTTC
TRBJ2-1 | - | TRBV12-3/TRBV12-4 | TRBD2 | CASSPPGLREAREQFF | TGTGCCAGCAGTCCCCCGGGATTGCGGGAGGCTCGTGAGCAGTTCTTC